The 20 T cell receptor beta chains reported below all come from one sample, sequenced in a study of cytomegalovirus exposure and HLA in healthy donors (dated by TCRdb to about 2017). Libraries came from the immunoSEQ multiplex PCR assay. This is the immuneACCESS table as TCRdb keeps it, with only in-frame sequences that have V and J called. A part of the clones is gone; compared with another copy, unresolved V genes explain less than half, and the rest is unexplained. Recorded for this sample are about 110,000 clones; 90% to 96% of them occurred a single time. Roughly 0.67% of the sample lies in the top ten. Sequencing was carried out using PBMCs. These receptors were taken from a woman between 18 and 29 years old in good health and CMV-seronegative.

This clone showed up just once. The chain combines TRBV28 with TRBJ1-2; 10 bases map to TRBD1. The CDR3 has 15 residues. The V gene's germline CDR1 is MDHEN and CDR2 SYDVKM. Trimming took 3 bases from V and 7 from J; bases not matched to a gene: 8. The CDR3, as DNA: TGTGCCAGCAGTTTGGTGAGACAGGGGGCGCGTGGCTACACCTTC. It encodes CASSLVRQGARGYTF.

The chain employs TRBV9 and TRBJ2-5; D may be TRBD2 (6 bases). The CDR3 is 14 amino acids. CDR1 SGDLS and CDR2 YYNGEE come from the germline V gene. Trimming took 4 bases from V and 1 from J, leaving 11 bases between them. CDR3 protein: CASSTPGLQETQYF. For the CDR3, the DNA is TGTGCCAGCAGCACGCCGGGACTCCAAGAGACCCAGTACTTC.

This sequence joins TRBV6-1 and TRBJ1-2, with a possible D match to TRBD1 (6 bases). This CDR3 has 17 amino acids. Germline V gene lookup returns CDR1 MNHNS and CDR2 SASEGT. Deletions cut 4 bases from V and 3 bases from J, with 21 bases between. CDR3 amino acids: CASSASPPAGADYGYTF. DNA of the CDR3: TGTGCCAGCAGTGCGTCCCCACCGGCAGGGGCCGACTATGGCTACACCTTC.

The chain joins TRBV5-4 to TRBJ2-1; TRBD2 is a possible D gene (6 bases). Trimming shortened V by 4 bases and J by 9 bases, and 20 bases separated the two germline ends. The CDR3 sequence is 15 residues long. Per the germline V gene, CDR1 is SGHNT and CDR2 is YYREEE (reference sequence). CDR3 nucleotides: TGTGCCAGCAGCACAAGGACTACCCAGGCCTCTGAGCAGTTCTTC. It is translated as CASSTRTTQASEQFF.

The rearrangement joins TRBV18 to TRBJ2-5; D perhaps matches TRBD1 (6 bases). The ends were cut back, 4 bases at V and 5 bases at J, with 26 bases in the middle. The CDR3 is 18 residues long. The germline gives CDR1 KGHSH, CDR2 LQKENI. In DNA form, the CDR3 reads TGTGCCAGCTCACGAACATACAGGGCCCCGGGGCAAGCGGAGACCCAGTACTTC. As protein: CASSRTYRAPGQAETQYF.

This chain uses TRBV14 with TRBJ2-2, with TRBD2 as a possible D gene (7 bases). This CDR3 has 16 residues. Germline CDR1 is SGHDN and CDR2 is FVKESK. V gave up 1 base and J gave up 5 bases, with 14 bases separating them. The CDR3 bases are TGTGCCAGCAGCCAAGCCTGGGGGGGGCGGACCGGGGAGCTGTTTTTT. It is translated as CASSQAWGGRTGELFF.

This sequence joins TRBV7-3 and TRBJ2-3; 15 bases are shared with TRBD2. Germline CDR1 reads SGHTA; CDR2 reads FQGTGA. The CDR3 is made up of 17 amino acids. V gave up 3 bases and J gave up 3 bases; unmatched junction bases: 4. In DNA, the CDR3 is TGTGCCAGCAGCTTGGGGACTAGCGGGGGGTTTACAGATACGCAGTATTTT. Protein product: CASSLGTSGGFTDTQYF.

The chain has TRBV4-3 and TRBJ2-7, with 8 bases matching TRBD1. The V gene's germline CDR1 is LGHNA and CDR2 YSLEER. V gave up 0 bases and J gave up 6 bases; unmatched junction bases: 10. There are 16 residues in the CDR3. In DNA, the CDR3 is TGCGCCAGCAGCCAAGACCAGGGGGCTGATCGGGCCGAGCAGTACTTC. Residues: CASSQDQGADRAEQYF.

V usage is TRBV2 and J usage is TRBJ2-7; TRBD1 matches at 11 bases. V was clipped by 6 bases and J by 5 bases; unmatched bases: 6. This CDR3 has 14 residues. CDR1 and CDR2 (germline): SNHLY, FYNNEI. The CDR3 region has the DNA TGTGCCAGCAGAAAGGGGACAGGGGGAAACGAGCAGTACTTC. It specifies CASRKGTGGNEQYF. The variable domain in full, completed from reference TRBV2 and TRBJ2-7, reads EPEVTQTPSHQVTQMGQEVILRCVPISNHLYFYWYRQILGQKVEFLVSFYNNEISEKSEIFDDQFSVERPDGSNFTLKIRSTKLEDSAMYFCASRKGTGGNEQYFGPGTRLTVT.

V is TRBV30 and J is TRBJ1-1; no clear D gene. This CDR3 is built from 13 residues. The V end was cut by 2 bases, the J end by 1 base, with 8 bases between. CDR1 and CDR2 from the germline V gene are GTSNPN and SVGIG (reference sequence). Here the CDR3 DNA reads TGTGCCTGGAGTTTGACGGGGAACACTGAAGCTTTCTTT. Translation: CAWSLTGNTEAFF.

The V call is TRBV5-6, the J call TRBJ1-2; D is possibly TRBD1 (6 bases). The germline V and J ends were trimmed by 4 bases and 4 bases, with 11 bases remaining between them. This CDR3 has 13 amino acids. Germline assignment: CDR1 SGHDT and CDR2 YYEEEE. The CDR3 sequence: CASSEDRLYGYTF. CDR3 nucleotides: TGTGCCAGCAGCGAAGACAGGCTCTATGGCTACACCTTC.

The V call is TRBV27, the J call TRBJ2-3; D is perhaps TRBD2 (6 bases). CDR3 length: 14 residues. V was clipped by 5 bases and J by 2 bases, with 11 bases between them. In germline, CDR1 is MNHEY, CDR2 SMNVEV (reference sequence). CDR3 sequence: CASSPGENTDTQYF. CDR3 bases: TGTGCCAGCAGTCCGGGGGAGAACACAGATACGCAGTATTTT.

The chain employs TRBV5-1 and TRBJ2-3, with a weak D call TRBD1 (6 bases). Trimming removed 6 bases from V and 4 bases from J, with 15 bases in between. CDR3 size: 14 residues. Germline CDR1 reads SGHRS; CDR2 reads YFSETQ. The CDR3 loop reads CASKPGQGSDTQYF. The CDR3 DNA follows: TGCGCCAGCAAGCCCGGGCAGGGGTCAGATACGCAGTATTTT.

The V gene is TRBV18, the J gene TRBJ2-1; D gene uncertain. The V gene's germline CDR1 is KGHSH and CDR2 LQKENI. V was trimmed by 0 bases and J by 12 bases, leaving 9 bases between them. The CDR3 runs 12 residues. CDR3 residues: CASSPPGLGQFF. The CDR3 DNA is TGTGCCAGCTCACCACCCGGGTTAGGGCAGTTCTTC. Based on the CDR3 plus reference TRBV18 and TRBJ2-1, the full variable domain is NAGVMQNPRHLVRRRGQEARLRCSPMKGHSHVYWYRQLPEEGLKFMVYLQKENIIDESGMPKERFSAEFPKEGPSILRIQQVVRGDSAAYFCASSPPGLGQFFGPGTRLTVL.

The gene calls are TRBV6-1 and TRBJ1-1; D is possibly TRBD1 (5 bases). The germline gives CDR1 MNHNS, CDR2 SASEGT. V was shortened by 4 bases and J by 1 base, with 10 bases between the two germline ends. The CDR3 runs 14 residues. CDR3 sequence reads: CASSARQPNTEAFF. The CDR3 DNA reads as TGTGCCAGCAGTGCTCGACAGCCGAACACTGAAGCTTTCTTT.

The chain carries TRBV5-4 and TRBJ2-5, with 9 bases aligning to TRBD1. In germline, CDR1 is SGHNT, CDR2 YYREEE (reference sequence). Trimming removed 0 bases from V and 4 bases from J; junction bases left unmatched: 4. The CDR3 covers 15 residues. The CDR3 DNA sequence: TGTGCCAGCAGCTTGGCCTTGACAGGGGGAGAGACCCAGTACTTC. The encoded protein is CASSLALTGGETQYF.

The chain carries TRBV5-6 and TRBJ2-7, with 8 bases identical to TRBD2. V trimming: 4 bases; J trimming: 6 bases; junction bases outside the gene matches: 12. The CDR3 is 15 residues long. Germline loops: CDR1 SGHDT, CDR2 YYEEEE. Written as DNA, the CDR3 is TGTGCCAGCAGCCCGATTAGCGGGGAAAGAGGCGAGCAGTACTTC. This translates into CASSPISGERGEQYF.

V is TRBV12-2 and J is TRBJ1-2; the tabulated D call, TRBD1, remains unverified against the DNA. TRBV12-2 is noted as a pseudogene. The CDR3 covers 17 residues. As DNA, the CDR3 is TGTGCAAGTCGCGCACAAATCGGACAGGGGGCTTCGTATGGCTACACCTTC. Translated, it gives CASRAQIGQGASYGYTF.

This chain connects TRBV27 to TRBJ2-5; 9 bases fit TRBD1. V was pared by 1 base and J by 2 bases, with 5 bases of the junction left unmatched. The V gene's germline CDR1 is MNHEY and CDR2 SMNVEV (reference sequence). The CDR3 is 16 amino acids. The CDR3 sequence: CASSLYPGTGQETQYF. Written as DNA, the CDR3 is TGTGCCAGCAGTTTATACCCTGGGACAGGGCAAGAGACCCAGTACTTC.

This rearrangement joins TRBV5-1 to TRBJ1-1; 7 bases are a match to TRBD1. CDR1 and CDR2 from the germline V gene are SGHRS and YFSETQ. The CDR3 sequence is 14 residues long. With V trimmed by 1 base and J by 4 bases, 4 bases remained unmatched. In DNA, the CDR3 is TGCGCCAGCAGCTTGACAGGGGTGGGCACTGAAGCTTTCTTT. This codes for CASSLTGVGTEAFF.